A single TCR beta chain is shown here with its context. The antigen is undetermined. The data belong to a study of shared clonotypes between healthy human individuals. Study findings and constraints: Relative to their counterparts shared across all four donors, non-shared clonotypes exhibited diminished generation probabilities.

Genomic DNA of each subset was evenly split across several immunoSEQ plates. Original handling: Filtering differed because ImmunoSEQ produced junction-only sequences that carried no quality scores. TCRdb keeps only in-frame clones here, not all; method: immunoSEQ multiplex PCR. Clonal size and the V and J genes are those of that table, whereas D and trimming came from the DNA. The sample yields about 1.1 million clones, 78% seen once. Sequences were obtained from memory CD4+ T cells from PBMCs. The subset is: CD45RA-negative fraction. This TCR was recovered from a man younger than 35 in good health. Some clones in this sample may be carry-over from other donors' samples.

CDR3 sequence (DNA): TGTGCCAGCTCCCGAACCGGGGTCAACACTGAAGCTTTCTTT. The encoded protein is CASSRTGVNTEAFF. The rearrangement joins TRBV18 to TRBJ1-1, with D unresolved. The CDR3 contains 14 residues. CDR1 and CDR2 from the germline V gene are KGHSH and LQKENI. The germline V and J ends were trimmed by 6 bases and 2 bases, with 13 bases remaining between them.